This T cell receptor beta chain derives from a study of early T cells in non-severe SARS-CoV-2 infection. Across the study: Unsorted whole-blood RNA was sequenced in bulk, leaving chains unpaired.

Findings and limits, study-wide: Matching with VDJdb favored anti-spike CD8 responses (missing private and CD4 specificities).

cDNA molecules, individually, were tagged with unique molecular identifiers. TCRdb ran MiXCR on the 5' RACE reads and lists one entry per CDR3 protein. Seen here are 50,000 to 65,000 distinct CDR3 sequences, roughly 7.8% observed once, and the top ten hold about 10%. Deletions cut 6 bases from V and 0 bases from J, with 3 bases between. This CDR3 is 13 amino acids long. This clonotype was counted between two and nine times. Its antigen remains unidentified. This chain uses TRBV12-3 or TRBV12-4 with TRBJ2-6; D uncertain. This TCR was recovered from an adult who was a healthcare worker with PCR-confirmed SARS-CoV-2 infection or an uninfected control (not recorded which). The starting material was whole blood, obtained at baseline. The CDR3 nucleotides read TGTGCCAGCAGATTCTCTGGGGCCAACGTCCTGACTTTC. Amino acid sequence: CASRFSGANVLTF.